This T cell receptor beta chain was captured in a study of beta chain features in type 1 diabetes. The entirety of the isolated RNA underwent reverse transcription, so expressed TCRB transcripts were sequenced. Sequencing was performed with immunoSEQ multiplex PCR; in TCRdb, only in-frame clones are kept and a portion is missing. The sample lists 620,000 or so clones, 15% occurring once. Stem cell-like memory, regulatory, central memory and naive CD4+ cells were sorted via CD45RO/CCR7/CD25/CD127/CD95/CD27. CDR1 and CDR2 from the germline V gene are SGHTA and FQGNSA. This CDR3 contains 15 residues. V lost 5 bases, J lost 2 bases, and 13 bases lay in between.

Sample: naive CD4+ T cells from blood. The sequence derives from a man younger than 35 in good health. This chain joins TRBV7-2 and TRBJ1-5, with a possible D match to TRBD1 (5 bases). The CDR3 DNA is TGTGCCAGCAGCCTGCGCGGGGACCGCAATCAGCCCCAGCATTTT. Protein: CASSLRGDRNQPQHF.